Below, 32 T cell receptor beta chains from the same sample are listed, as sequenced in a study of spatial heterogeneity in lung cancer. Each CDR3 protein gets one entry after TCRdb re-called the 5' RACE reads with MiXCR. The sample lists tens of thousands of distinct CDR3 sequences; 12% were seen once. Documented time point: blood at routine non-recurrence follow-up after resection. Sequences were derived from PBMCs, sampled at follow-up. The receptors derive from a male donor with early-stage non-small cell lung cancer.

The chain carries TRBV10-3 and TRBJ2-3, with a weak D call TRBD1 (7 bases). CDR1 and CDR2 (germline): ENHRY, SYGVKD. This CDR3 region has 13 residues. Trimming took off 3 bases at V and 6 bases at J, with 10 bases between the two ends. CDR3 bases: TGTGCCATCAGTGACAGGGGGGCCGATACGCAGTATTTT. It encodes CAISDRGADTQYF.

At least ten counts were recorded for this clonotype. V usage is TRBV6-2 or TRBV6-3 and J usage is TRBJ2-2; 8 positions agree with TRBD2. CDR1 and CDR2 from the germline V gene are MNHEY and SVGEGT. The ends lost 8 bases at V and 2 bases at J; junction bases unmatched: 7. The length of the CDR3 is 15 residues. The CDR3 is CASFSAGANTGELFF. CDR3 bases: TGTGCCAGCTTTTCAGCGGGGGCCAACACCGGGGAGCTGTTTTTT.

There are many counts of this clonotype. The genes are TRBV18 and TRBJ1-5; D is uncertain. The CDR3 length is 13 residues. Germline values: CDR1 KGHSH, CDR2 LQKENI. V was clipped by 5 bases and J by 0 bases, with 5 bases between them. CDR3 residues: CASSTDSNQPQHF. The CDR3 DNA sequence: TGTGCCAGCTCAACCGATAGCAATCAGCCCCAGCATTTT.

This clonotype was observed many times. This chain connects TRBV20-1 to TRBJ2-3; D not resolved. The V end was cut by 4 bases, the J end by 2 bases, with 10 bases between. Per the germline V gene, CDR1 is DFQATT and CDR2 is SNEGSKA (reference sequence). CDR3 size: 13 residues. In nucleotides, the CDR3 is TGCAGTGCTAAGCATCAAGACACAGATACGCAGTATTTT. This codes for CSAKHQDTDTQYF.

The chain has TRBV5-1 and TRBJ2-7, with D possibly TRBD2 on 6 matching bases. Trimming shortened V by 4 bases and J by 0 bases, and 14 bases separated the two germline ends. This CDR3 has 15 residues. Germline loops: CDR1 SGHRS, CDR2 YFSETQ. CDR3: CASSDGTGSSYEQYF. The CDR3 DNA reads TGCGCCAGCAGCGACGGGACCGGGAGCTCCTACGAGCAGTACTTC. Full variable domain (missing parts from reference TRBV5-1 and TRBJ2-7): KAGVTQTPRYLIKTRGQQVTLSCSPISGHRSVSWYQQTPGQGLQFLFEYFSETQRNKGNFPGRFSGRQFSNSRSEMNVSTLELGDSALYLCASSDGTGSSYEQYFGPGTRLTVT.

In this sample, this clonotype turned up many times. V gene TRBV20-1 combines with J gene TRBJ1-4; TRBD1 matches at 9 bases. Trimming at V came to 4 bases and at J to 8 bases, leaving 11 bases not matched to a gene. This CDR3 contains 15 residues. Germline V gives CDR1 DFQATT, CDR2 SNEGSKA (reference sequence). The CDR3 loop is CSANHWTGDREKLFF. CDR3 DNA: TGCAGTGCTAACCACTGGACAGGGGATAGGGAAAAACTGTTTTTT.

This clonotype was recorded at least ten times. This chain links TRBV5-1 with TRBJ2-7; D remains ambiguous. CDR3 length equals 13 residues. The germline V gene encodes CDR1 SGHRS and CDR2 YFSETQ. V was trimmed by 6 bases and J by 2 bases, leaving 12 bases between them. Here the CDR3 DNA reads TGCGCCAGCACCCCCGGCTATACCTACGAGCAGTACTTC. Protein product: CASTPGYTYEQYF.

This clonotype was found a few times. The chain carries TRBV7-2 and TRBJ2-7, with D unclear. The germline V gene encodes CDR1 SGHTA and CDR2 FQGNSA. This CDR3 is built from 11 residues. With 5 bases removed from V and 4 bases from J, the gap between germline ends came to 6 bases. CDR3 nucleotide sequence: TGTGCCAGCAGCCGTCAATACGAGCAGTACTTC. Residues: CASSRQYEQYF.

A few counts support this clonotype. CDR3: CASSDSAEKLFF. For the CDR3, the DNA is TGTGCCAGCAGCGATTCAGCCGAAAAACTGTTTTTT. This chain joins TRBV2 and TRBJ1-4; no definite D call. The CDR3 loop spans 12 amino acids. Germline CDR1 reads SNHLY; CDR2 reads FYNNEI. V lost 6 bases, J lost 8 bases, and 10 bases lay in between. Drawing the rest from reference TRBV2 and TRBJ1-4, the complete variable domain is EPEVTQTPSHQVTQMGQEVILRCVPISNHLYFYWYRQILGQKVEFLVSFYNNEISEKSEIFDDQFSVERPDGSNFTLKIRSTKLEDSAMYFCASSDSAEKLFFGSGTQLSVL.

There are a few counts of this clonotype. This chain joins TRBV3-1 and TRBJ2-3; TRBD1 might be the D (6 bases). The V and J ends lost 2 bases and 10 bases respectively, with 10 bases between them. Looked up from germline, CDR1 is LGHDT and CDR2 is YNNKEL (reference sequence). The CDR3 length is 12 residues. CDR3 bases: TGTGCCAGCAGCCAACAACAGGGTTCGCAGTATTTT. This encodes CASSQQQGSQYF.

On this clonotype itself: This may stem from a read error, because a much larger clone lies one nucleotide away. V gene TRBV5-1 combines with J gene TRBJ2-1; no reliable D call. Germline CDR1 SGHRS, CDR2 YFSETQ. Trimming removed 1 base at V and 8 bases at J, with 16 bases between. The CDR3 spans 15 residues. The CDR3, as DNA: TGCGCCAGCAGCTTGACCGCCCCTAAGTACTATGAGCAGTTCTTC. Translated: CASSLTAPKYYEQFF.

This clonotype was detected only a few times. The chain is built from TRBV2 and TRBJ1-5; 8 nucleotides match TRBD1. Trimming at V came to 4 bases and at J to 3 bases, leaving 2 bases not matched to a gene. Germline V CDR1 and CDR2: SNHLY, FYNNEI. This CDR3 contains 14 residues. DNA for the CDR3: TGTGCCAGCAGTGGGGACAGGTTCAATCAGCCCCAGCATTTT. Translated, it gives CASSGDRFNQPQHF. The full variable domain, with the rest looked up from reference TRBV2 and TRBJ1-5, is EPEVTQTPSHQVTQMGQEVILRCVPISNHLYFYWYRQILGQKVEFLVSFYNNEISEKSEIFDDQFSVERPDGSNFTLKIRSTKLEDSAMYFCASSGDRFNQPQHFGDGTRLSIL.

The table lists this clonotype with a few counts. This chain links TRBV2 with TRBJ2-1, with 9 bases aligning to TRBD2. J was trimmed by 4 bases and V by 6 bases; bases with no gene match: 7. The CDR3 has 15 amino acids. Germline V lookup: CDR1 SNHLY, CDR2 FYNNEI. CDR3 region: CASRGGTSQYNEQFF. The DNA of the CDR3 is TGTGCCAGCAGAGGAGGGACTAGCCAGTACAATGAGCAGTTCTTC.

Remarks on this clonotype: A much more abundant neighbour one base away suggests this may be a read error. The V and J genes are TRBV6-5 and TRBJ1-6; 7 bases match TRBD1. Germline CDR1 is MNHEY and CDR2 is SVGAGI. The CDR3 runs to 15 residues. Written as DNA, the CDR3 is TGTGCCAGCAGATCGGAGGGACAGTGGTCTTCACCCCCCCACTTT. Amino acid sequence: CASRSEGQWSSPPHF.

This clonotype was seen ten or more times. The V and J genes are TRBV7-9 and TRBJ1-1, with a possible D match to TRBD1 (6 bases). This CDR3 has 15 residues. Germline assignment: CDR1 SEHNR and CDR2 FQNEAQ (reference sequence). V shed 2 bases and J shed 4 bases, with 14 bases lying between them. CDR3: CASSLMGGAGTEAFF. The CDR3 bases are TGTGCCAGCAGCTTAATGGGGGGCGCTGGCACTGAAGCTTTCTTT.

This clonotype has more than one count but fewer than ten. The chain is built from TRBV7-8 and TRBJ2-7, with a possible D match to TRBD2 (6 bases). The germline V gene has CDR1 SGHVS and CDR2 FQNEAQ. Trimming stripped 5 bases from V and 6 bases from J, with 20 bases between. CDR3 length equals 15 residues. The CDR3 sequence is CASSHEEGPQREQYF. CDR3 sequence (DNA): TGTGCCAGCAGCCACGAGGAGGGCCCCCAACGCGAGCAGTACTTC.

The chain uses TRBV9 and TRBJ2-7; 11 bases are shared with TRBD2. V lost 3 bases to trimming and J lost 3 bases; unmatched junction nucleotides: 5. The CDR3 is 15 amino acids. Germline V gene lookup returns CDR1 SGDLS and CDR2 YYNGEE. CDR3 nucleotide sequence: TGTGCCAGCAGCGCCCTAGCGGGGGGCTTCTACGAGCAGTACTTC. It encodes CASSALAGGFYEQYF.

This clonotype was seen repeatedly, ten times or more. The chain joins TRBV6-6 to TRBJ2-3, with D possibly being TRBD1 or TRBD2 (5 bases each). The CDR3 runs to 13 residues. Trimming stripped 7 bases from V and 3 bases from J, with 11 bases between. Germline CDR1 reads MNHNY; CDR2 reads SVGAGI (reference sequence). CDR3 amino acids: CASKPRGTDTQYF. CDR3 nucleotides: TGTGCCAGCAAGCCGAGGGGTACAGATACGCAGTATTTT.

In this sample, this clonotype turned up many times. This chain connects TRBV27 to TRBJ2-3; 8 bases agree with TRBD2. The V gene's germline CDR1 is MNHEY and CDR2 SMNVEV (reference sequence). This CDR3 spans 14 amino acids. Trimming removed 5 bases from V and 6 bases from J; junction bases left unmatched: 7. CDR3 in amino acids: CASSPGIAGDTQYF. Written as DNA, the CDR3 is TGTGCCAGCAGTCCTGGGATAGCGGGGGATACGCAGTATTTT.

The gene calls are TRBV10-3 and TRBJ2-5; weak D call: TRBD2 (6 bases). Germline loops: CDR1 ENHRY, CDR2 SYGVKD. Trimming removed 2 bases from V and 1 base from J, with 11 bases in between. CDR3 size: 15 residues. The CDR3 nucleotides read TGTGCCATCAGTGAGGAGGAGGGCTTCCAAGAGACCCAGTACTTC. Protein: CAISEEEGFQETQYF.

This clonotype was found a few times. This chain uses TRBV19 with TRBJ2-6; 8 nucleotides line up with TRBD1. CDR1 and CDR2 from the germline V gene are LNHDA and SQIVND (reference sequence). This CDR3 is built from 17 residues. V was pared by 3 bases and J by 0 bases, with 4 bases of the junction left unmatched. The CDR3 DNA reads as TGTGCCAGTAGTATGTGGACAGGGCCCTCTGGGGCCAACGTCCTGACTTTC. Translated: CASSMWTGPSGANVLTF.

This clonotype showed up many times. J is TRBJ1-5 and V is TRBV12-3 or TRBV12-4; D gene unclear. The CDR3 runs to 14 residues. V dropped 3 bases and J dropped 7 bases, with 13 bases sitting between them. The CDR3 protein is CASSFNAARQPQHF. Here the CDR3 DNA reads TGTGCCAGCAGTTTTAACGCGGCGCGGCAGCCCCAGCATTTT.

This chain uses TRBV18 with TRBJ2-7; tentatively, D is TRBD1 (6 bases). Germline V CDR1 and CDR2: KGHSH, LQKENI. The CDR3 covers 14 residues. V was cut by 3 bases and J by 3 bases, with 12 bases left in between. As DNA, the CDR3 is TGTGCCAGCTCACCCGGACAGACGTTCTACGAGCAGTACTTC. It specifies CASSPGQTFYEQYF.

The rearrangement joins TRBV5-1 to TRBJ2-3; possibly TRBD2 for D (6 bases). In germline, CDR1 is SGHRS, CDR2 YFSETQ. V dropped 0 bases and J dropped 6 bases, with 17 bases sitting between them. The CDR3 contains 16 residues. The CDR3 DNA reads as TGCGCCAGCAGCTTGGGCGGGACGGCCGTTTTGGATACGCAGTATTTT. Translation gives CASSLGGTAVLDTQYF. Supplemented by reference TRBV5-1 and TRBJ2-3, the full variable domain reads KAGVTQTPRYLIKTRGQQVTLSCSPISGHRSVSWYQQTPGQGLQFLFEYFSETQRNKGNFPGRFSGRQFSNSRSEMNVSTLELGDSALYLCASSLGGTAVLDTQYFGPGTRLTVL.

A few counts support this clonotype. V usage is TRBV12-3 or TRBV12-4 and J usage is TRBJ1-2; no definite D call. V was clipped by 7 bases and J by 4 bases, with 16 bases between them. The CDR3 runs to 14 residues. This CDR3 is CASTQNRGLYGYTF. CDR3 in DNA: TGTGCCAGCACTCAAAACCGCGGGCTCTATGGCTACACCTTC.

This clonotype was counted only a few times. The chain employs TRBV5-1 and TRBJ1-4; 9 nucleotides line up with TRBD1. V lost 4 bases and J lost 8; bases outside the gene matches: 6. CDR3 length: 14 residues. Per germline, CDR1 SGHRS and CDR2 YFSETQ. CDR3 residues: CASSRTGGEEKLFF. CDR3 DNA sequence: TGCGCCAGCAGCAGAACAGGGGGCGAGGAAAAACTGTTTTTT.

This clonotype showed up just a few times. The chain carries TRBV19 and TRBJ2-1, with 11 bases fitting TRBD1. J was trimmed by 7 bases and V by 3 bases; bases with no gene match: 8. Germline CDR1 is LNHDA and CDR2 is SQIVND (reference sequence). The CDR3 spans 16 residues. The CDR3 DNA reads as TGTGCCAGTAGTATCCACGGACAGGGGGCGAGGAATGAGCAGTTCTTC. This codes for CASSIHGQGARNEQFF.

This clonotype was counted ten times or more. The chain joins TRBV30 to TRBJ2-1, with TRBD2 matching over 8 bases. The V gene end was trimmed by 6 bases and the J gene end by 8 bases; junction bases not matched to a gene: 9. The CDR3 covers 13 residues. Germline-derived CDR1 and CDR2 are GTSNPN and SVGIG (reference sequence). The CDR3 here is CACARAGGDEQFF. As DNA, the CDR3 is TGTGCCTGCGCCCGGGCGGGAGGCGATGAGCAGTTCTTC.

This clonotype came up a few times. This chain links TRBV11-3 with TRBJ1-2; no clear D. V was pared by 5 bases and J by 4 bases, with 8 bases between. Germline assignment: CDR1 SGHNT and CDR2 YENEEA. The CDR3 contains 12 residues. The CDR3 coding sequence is TGTGCCAGCAGCCCCAGGATCTATGGCTACACCTTC. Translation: CASSPRIYGYTF.

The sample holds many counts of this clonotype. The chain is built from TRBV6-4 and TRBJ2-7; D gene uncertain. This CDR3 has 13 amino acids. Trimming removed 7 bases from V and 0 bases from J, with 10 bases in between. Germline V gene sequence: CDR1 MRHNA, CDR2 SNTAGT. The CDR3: CASTWSNSYEQYF. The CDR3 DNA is TGTGCCAGCACTTGGTCGAACTCCTACGAGCAGTACTTC.

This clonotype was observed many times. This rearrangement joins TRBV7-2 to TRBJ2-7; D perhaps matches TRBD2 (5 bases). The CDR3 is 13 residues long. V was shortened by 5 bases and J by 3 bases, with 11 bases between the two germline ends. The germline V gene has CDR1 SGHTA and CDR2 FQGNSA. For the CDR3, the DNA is TGTGCCAGCAGCCAAGGACGGGACTACGAGCAGTACTTC. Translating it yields CASSQGRDYEQYF.

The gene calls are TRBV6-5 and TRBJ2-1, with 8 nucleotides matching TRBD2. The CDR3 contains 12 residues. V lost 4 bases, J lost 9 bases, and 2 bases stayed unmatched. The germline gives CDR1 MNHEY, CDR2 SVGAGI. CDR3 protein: CASSFRGGEQFF. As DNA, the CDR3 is TGTGCCAGCAGTTTCCGGGGGGGTGAGCAGTTCTTC.